These 19 T cell receptor beta chains originate from one sample sequenced in a study of blood T cell repertoires in COVID-19. Some clones are missing from TCRdb's copy, which holds only in-frame ones; the method was immunoSEQ multiplex PCR. This sample has some 96,000 clones, with just over 85% found just once. Sequencing used peripheral blood. These TCRs come from a human donor in a cohort sampled during active COVID-19.

J is TRBJ1-1 and V is TRBV4-1; 8 bases agree with TRBD1. Unmatched junction bases numbered 3, after V lost 0 bases and J lost 0 bases. This CDR3 has 16 residues. From germline, CDR1 is MGHRA and CDR2 YSYEKL. Here the CDR3 DNA reads TGCGCCAGCAGCCAAGAAAGGACAGGGATGAACACTGAAGCTTTCTTT. Protein sequence: CASSQERTGMNTEAFF.

This chain joins TRBV6-2 or TRBV6-3 and TRBJ2-5; 10 bases are shared with TRBD2. The germline CDR1 and CDR2 sequences are MNHEY and SVGEGT. The CDR3 has 16 residues. V gave up 4 bases and J gave up 1 base; unmatched junction bases: 6. Here the CDR3 DNA reads TGTGCCAGCAGTTCACCCCTAGCGGGAGTCCAAGAGACCCAGTACTTC. As protein: CASSSPLAGVQETQYF.

The rearrangement links TRBV9 to TRBJ2-4, with 8 bases matching TRBD1. The CDR3 is 18 amino acids. V shed 4 bases and J 2 bases; nucleotides not matched to a gene: 14. Germline V gene sequence: CDR1 SGDLS, CDR2 YYNGEE. The DNA for the CDR3 is TGTGCCAGCAGCTTTACGACAGGGTCAGGGGGCCCCAAAAACATTCAGTACTTC. As protein: CASSFTTGSGGPKNIQYF.

The rearrangement joins TRBV6-6 to TRBJ1-5; no clear D. Germline CDR1 MNHNY, CDR2 SVGAGI (reference sequence). V lost 5 bases, J lost 5 bases, and 13 bases lay in between. This CDR3 region has 14 residues. CDR3 nucleotide sequence: TGTGCCAGCAGTCCCCGAGGGAGGTATCAGCCCCAGCATTTT. This gives the protein CASSPRGRYQPQHF.

This clone came up once. This rearrangement joins TRBV28 to TRBJ1-1; a weak D match, TRBD1 (5 bases). V shed 5 bases and J shed 1 base, with 14 bases lying between them. The CDR3 is 15 residues long. Germline V gene lookup returns CDR1 MDHEN and CDR2 SYDVKM. The chain's CDR3 is CASSPTLDRNTEAFF. Written as DNA, the CDR3 is TGTGCCAGCAGTCCGACCCTCGACAGGAACACTGAAGCTTTCTTT. Full variable domain (rest looked up from reference TRBV28 and TRBJ1-1): DVKVTQSSRYLVKRTGEKVFLECVQDMDHENMFWYRQDPGLGLRLIYFSYDVKMKEKGDIPEGYSVSREKKERFSLILESASTNQTSMYLCASSPTLDRNTEAFFGQGTRLTVV.

This clone was detected only once. The chain links TRBV18 to TRBJ2-1; TRBD2 agrees at 9 bases. CDR1 and CDR2 from the germline V gene are KGHSH and LQKENI. There are 14 residues in the CDR3. Trimming at V came to 3 bases and at J to 9 bases, leaving 6 bases not matched to a gene. In DNA form, the CDR3 reads TGTGCCAGCTCACCCCTAGCGGGACCTGCTGAGCAGTTCTTC. Its translation: CASSPLAGPAEQFF.

The chain couples TRBV7-9 to TRBJ2-3, with D maybe TRBD1 (5 bases). This CDR3 contains 15 residues. Germline V gene lookup returns CDR1 SEHNR and CDR2 FQNEAQ (reference sequence). Trimming stripped 7 bases from V and 4 bases from J, with 18 bases between. As DNA, the CDR3 is TGTGCCAGCACGTCCCGTCCTCAGGGTCCAGATACGCAGTATTTT. This translates into CASTSRPQGPDTQYF.

This chain links TRBV6-2 or TRBV6-3 with TRBJ2-1; 7 bases are shared with TRBD1. This CDR3 has 20 residues. Germline V gives CDR1 MNHEY, CDR2 SVGEGT. J was trimmed by 4 bases and V by 0 bases; bases with no gene match: 18. CDR3 DNA sequence: TGTGCCAGCAGTTACTCTGGGTGGACAGGTGGAACGGATCTTTACAATGAGCAGTTCTTC. Its protein is CASSYSGWTGGTDLYNEQFF.

The chain uses TRBV7-2 and TRBJ1-1; 7 nucleotides line up with TRBD1. Germline V CDR1 and CDR2: SGHTA, FQGNSA. The CDR3 extends over 15 amino acids. J was trimmed by 10 bases and V by 1 base; bases with no gene match: 12. The CDR3 region is CASSLEGRQTGIAFF. CDR3 nucleotides: TGTGCCAGCAGCTTAGAGGGTCGGCAGACAGGGATAGCTTTCTTT.

The rearrangement joins TRBV2 to TRBJ2-2; 9 nucleotides line up with TRBD2. In germline, CDR1 is SNHLY, CDR2 FYNNEI. V was pared by 5 bases and J by 2 bases, with 0 bases of the junction left unmatched. The CDR3 is 14 amino acids. CDR3 nucleotides: TGTGCCAGCAGTCTAGCGGGAAACACCGGGGAGCTGTTTTTT. This encodes CASSLAGNTGELFF.

V gene TRBV11-2 combines with J gene TRBJ2-7, with 7 bases identical to TRBD2. V was clipped by 0 bases and J by 5 bases; unmatched bases: 4. Germline-derived CDR1 and CDR2 are SGHAT and FQNNGV. There are 14 residues in the CDR3. In DNA form, the CDR3 reads TGTGCCAGCAGCTTAGATAGACTAGCCGACGAGCAGTACTTC. Encoded protein: CASSLDRLADEQYF.

The gene calls are TRBV9 and TRBJ1-2; no definite D call. CDR1 is SGDLS, CDR2 YYNGEE, per germline. The CDR3 is 15 residues long. V was cut by 4 bases and J by 3 bases, with 16 bases left in between. In DNA form, the CDR3 reads TGTGCCAGCAGCCCCGGGCAGGCGGGCTACTATGGCTACACCTTC. Its translation is CASSPGQAGYYGYTF.

This clone was counted a single time. V and J are TRBV18 and TRBJ1-3; TRBD1 agrees at 8 bases. J was trimmed by 8 bases and V by 3 bases; bases with no gene match: 12. The CDR3 contains 16 residues. CDR1 and CDR2 from the germline V gene are KGHSH and LQKENI. CDR3 nucleotides: TGTGCCAGCTCACCGGACAGGGTGGAACTGTCGTACACCATATATTTT. Its protein product is CASSPDRVELSYTIYF.

CDR3 nucleotide sequence: TGCGCCAGCAGCTTTGGCGGAAGTAATGAAAAACTGTTTTTT. This translates into CASSFGGSNEKLFF. J is TRBJ1-4 and V is TRBV5-1, with unresolved D. The germline V gene encodes CDR1 SGHRS and CDR2 YFSETQ. With 2 bases removed from V and 4 bases from J, the gap between germline ends came to 9 bases. This CDR3 is built from 14 residues.

The chain is built from TRBV11-2 and TRBJ1-3; TRBD1 might be the D (6 bases). Germline CDR1 and CDR2: SGHAT and FQNNGV. Trimming shortened V by 5 bases and J by 4 bases, and 15 bases separated the two germline ends. This CDR3 region has 15 residues. CDR3 region: CASSAIQGIGNTIYF. CDR3 DNA: TGTGCCAGCAGCGCAATCCAGGGGATCGGAAACACCATATATTTT.

The chain links TRBV15 to TRBJ2-3; the match to TRBD2 covers 15 bases. V trimming: 3 bases; J trimming: 6 bases; junction bases outside the gene matches: 7. CDR3 length: 17 residues. Germline loops: CDR1 LNHNV, CDR2 YYDKDF (reference sequence). For the CDR3, the DNA is TGTGCCACCAGCAGCCGGACTAGCGGGAGGGCCAGGGATACGCAGTATTTT. Translation: CATSSRTSGRARDTQYF.

The chain uses TRBV5-1 and TRBJ2-7; TRBD1 matches at 9 bases. The length of the CDR3 is 14 residues. Germline trimming cut 4 bases from V and 3 bases from J; bases unmatched to any gene: 5. Per germline, CDR1 SGHRS and CDR2 YFSETQ. CDR3 in amino acids: CASSRTGGYYEQYF. The CDR3 coding sequence is TGCGCCAGCAGCCGAACAGGGGGCTACTACGAGCAGTACTTC.

The V gene is TRBV28, the J gene TRBJ2-7; tentative D call: TRBD2 (6 bases). Germline assignment: CDR1 MDHEN and CDR2 SYDVKM. V lost 6 bases and J 6 bases, leaving 9 bases between the germline ends. The CDR3 totals 11 residues. The CDR3 DNA reads as TGTGCCAGCAGCGCGGGGCGCGAGCAGTACTTC. Translating gives CASSAGREQYF. Combining the CDR3 with reference TRBV28 and TRBJ2-7 gives the whole variable domain DVKVTQSSRYLVKRTGEKVFLECVQDMDHENMFWYRQDPGLGLRLIYFSYDVKMKEKGDIPEGYSVSREKKERFSLILESASTNQTSMYLCASSAGREQYFGPGTRLTVT.

This chain's CDR3 is CASLAYRGGMNTEAFF. The CDR3 DNA sequence: TGTGCCAGTCTTGCATACAGGGGGGGAATGAACACTGAAGCTTTCTTT. The chain links TRBV19 to TRBJ1-1, with 8 bases that match TRBD1. Per germline, CDR1 LNHDA and CDR2 SQIVND (reference sequence). This CDR3 is 16 amino acids long. J gave up 0 bases and V 8 bases, and 11 bases lay outside the gene matches.